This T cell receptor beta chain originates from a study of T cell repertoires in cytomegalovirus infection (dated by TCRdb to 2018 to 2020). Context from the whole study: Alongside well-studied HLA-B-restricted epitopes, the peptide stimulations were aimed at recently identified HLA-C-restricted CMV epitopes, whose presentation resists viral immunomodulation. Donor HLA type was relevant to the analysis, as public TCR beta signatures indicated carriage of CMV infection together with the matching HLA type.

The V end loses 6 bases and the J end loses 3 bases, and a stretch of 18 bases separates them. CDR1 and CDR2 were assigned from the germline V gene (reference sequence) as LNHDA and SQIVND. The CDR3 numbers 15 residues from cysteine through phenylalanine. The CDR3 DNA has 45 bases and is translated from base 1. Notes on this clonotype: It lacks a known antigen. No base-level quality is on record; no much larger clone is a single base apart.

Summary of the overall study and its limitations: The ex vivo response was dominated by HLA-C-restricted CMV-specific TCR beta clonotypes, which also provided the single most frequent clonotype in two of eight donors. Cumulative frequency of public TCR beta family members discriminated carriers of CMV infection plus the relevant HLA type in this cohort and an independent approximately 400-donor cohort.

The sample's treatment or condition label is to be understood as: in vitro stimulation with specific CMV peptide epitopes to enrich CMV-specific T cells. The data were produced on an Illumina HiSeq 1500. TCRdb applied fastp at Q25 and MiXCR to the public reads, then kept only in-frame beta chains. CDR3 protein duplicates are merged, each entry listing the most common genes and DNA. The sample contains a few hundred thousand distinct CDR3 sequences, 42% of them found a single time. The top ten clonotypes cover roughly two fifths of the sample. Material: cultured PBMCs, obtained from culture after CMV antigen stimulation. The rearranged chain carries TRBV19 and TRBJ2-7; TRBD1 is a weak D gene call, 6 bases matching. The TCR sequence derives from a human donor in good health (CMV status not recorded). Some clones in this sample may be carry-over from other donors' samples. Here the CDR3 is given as CASSPTSTGYYEQYF. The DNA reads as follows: TGTGCCAGTAGCCCTACTTCAACAGGGTACTACGAGCAGTACTTC. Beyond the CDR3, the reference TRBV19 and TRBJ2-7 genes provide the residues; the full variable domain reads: DGGITQSPKYLFRKEGQNVTLSCEQNLNHDAMYWYRQDPGQGLRLIYYSQIVNDFQKGDIAEGYSVSREKKESFPLTVTSAQKNPTAFYLCASSPTSTGYYEQYFGPGTRLTVT.